This T cell receptor (beta chain) was recovered during a study of T cell changes during pregnancy in multiple sclerosis. CDR3 length: 17 amino acids. Trimming cost V 0 bases and J 4 bases, with 17 bases left between them. Germline values: CDR1 ENHRY, CDR2 SYGVKD. The repertoire was sequenced with immunoSEQ multiplex PCR; TCRdb's copy has only in-frame clones and lacks some. The repertoire holds 48,000 or so clones, with 85% to 95% as singletons. This clonotype originated in a female donor in good health, enrolled as a control in a pregnancy study. The V gene is TRBV10-3, the J gene TRBJ2-3, with D perhaps matching TRBD2 (6 bases). This specimen consisted of CD4+ T cells from peripheral blood mononuclear cells, obtained in the second trimester of pregnancy. The CDR3 DNA is TGTGCCATCAGTGAGTCCCCTGGCGCTAGCGACCCAGATACGCAGTATTTT. This sequence encodes CAISESPGASDPDTQYF.